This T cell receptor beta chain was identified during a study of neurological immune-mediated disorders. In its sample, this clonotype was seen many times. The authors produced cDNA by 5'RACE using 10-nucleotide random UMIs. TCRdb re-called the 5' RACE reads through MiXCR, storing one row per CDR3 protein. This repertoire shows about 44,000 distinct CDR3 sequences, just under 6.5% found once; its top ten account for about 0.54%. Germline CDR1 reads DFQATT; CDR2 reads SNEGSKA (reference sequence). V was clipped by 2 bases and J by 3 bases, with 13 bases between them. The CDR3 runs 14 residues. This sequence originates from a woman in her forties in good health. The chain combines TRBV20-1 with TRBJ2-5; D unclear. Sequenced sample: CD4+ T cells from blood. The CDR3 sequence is CSARRPKTEETQYF. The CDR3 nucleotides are TGCAGTGCTAGAAGACCGAAAACGGAAGAGACCCAGTACTTC.